The 9 T cell receptor beta chains listed next were all sequenced from one sample in a study of early T cells in non-severe SARS-CoV-2 infection. TCRdb passed the 5' RACE reads through MiXCR, listing each CDR3 protein once. The table lists about 35,000 distinct CDR3 sequences, 5.4% of them singletons. Sequenced here: whole blood, sampled at baseline. These receptors came from an adult who was a healthcare worker with PCR-confirmed SARS-CoV-2 infection or an uninfected control (not recorded which).

The CDR3 here is CASSRDLGGNTIYF. Written as DNA, the CDR3 is TGTGCCAGCAGCCGGGACTTAGGCGGAAACACCATATATTTT. This chain uses TRBV3-1 with TRBJ1-3; tentatively, D is TRBD1 (5 bases). This CDR3 contains 14 residues. V was clipped by 4 bases and J by 4 bases, with 11 bases between them. Germline CDR1 is LGHDT and CDR2 is YNNKEL (reference sequence).

This clonotype has just one count. A much more abundant neighbour one base away suggests this may be a read error. This sequence joins TRBV12-3 or TRBV12-4 and TRBJ1-6; no clear D gene. The CDR3 extends over 15 amino acids. With 5 bases removed from V and 10 bases from J, the gap between germline ends came to 18 bases. CDR3 in amino acids: CASSPSRGFVSPLHF. In DNA, the CDR3 is TGTGCCAGCAGTCCCAGTCGGGGATTCGTGTCACCCCTCCACTTT.

On this clonotype: A much larger clone differs from this one at a single base, so this may be a read error. The V call is TRBV7-2, the J call TRBJ2-1; D unresolved. The CDR3 length is 13 residues. CDR1 SGHTA and CDR2 FQGNSA come from the germline V gene. For the CDR3, the DNA is TGTGCCAGCAGCTTAGTAAAGTACAATGAGCAGATCTTC. Amino acids: CASSLVKYNEQIF.

The chain recombines TRBV18 with TRBJ1-3; D might be TRBD1 (6 bases). Germline V gene data show CDR1 as KGHSH and CDR2 as LQKENI. This CDR3 is built from 13 residues. The ends were cut back, 1 base at V and 8 bases at J, with 9 bases in the middle. In nucleotides, the CDR3 is TGTGCCAGCTCACCACAGAGGGGGGACACCATATATTTT. It codes for CASSPQRGDTIYF.

This clonotype came up many times. The chain recombines TRBV27 with TRBJ2-1; 11 bases map to TRBD1. The CDR3 loop spans 15 amino acids. V was pared by 3 bases and J by 9 bases, with 7 bases of the junction left unmatched. Per the germline V gene, CDR1 is MNHEY and CDR2 is SMNVEV (reference sequence). This chain's CDR3 is CASSFSGQGAGEQFF. CDR3 in DNA: TGTGCCAGCAGTTTTAGCGGACAGGGGGCGGGTGAGCAGTTCTTC.

This clonotype was seen at least ten times. The V call is TRBV6-2 or TRBV6-3, the J call TRBJ2-7, with 12 bases matching TRBD1. This CDR3 contains 15 residues. CDR1 and CDR2 from the germline V gene are MNHEY and SVGEGT. Germline trimming cut 2 bases from V and 3 bases from J; bases unmatched to any gene: 2. In DNA form, the CDR3 reads TGTGCCAGCAGTTACCGGGACAGGGGGCTCTACGAGCAGTACGTC. Translated, it gives CASSYRDRGLYEQYV.

The sample holds many counts of this clonotype. The V call is TRBV7-2, the J call TRBJ2-7; 10 nucleotides agree with TRBD2. CDR1 and CDR2 from the germline V gene are SGHTA and FQGNSA. The length of the CDR3 is 14 residues. J lost 6 bases, V lost 2 bases, and 4 bases had no gene match. CDR3 loop: CASSLSGRAGEQYV. CDR3 DNA: TGTGCCAGCAGCTTAAGCGGGAGGGCTGGCGAGCAGTACGTC.

This clonotype showed up many times. This rearrangement joins TRBV5-6 to TRBJ2-3; TRBD1 is a possible D gene (6 bases). This CDR3 contains 18 residues. Germline V gene lookup returns CDR1 SGHDT and CDR2 YYEEEE. Trimming removed 1 base at V and 0 bases at J, with 18 bases between. CDR3 sequence reads: CASSLRGWGDRSTDTQYF. The CDR3 DNA reads as TGTGCCAGCAGCTTGCGCGGATGGGGCGACAGGAGCACAGATACGCAGTATTTT.

This clonotype was seen ten or more times. This chain joins TRBV12-3 or TRBV12-4 and TRBJ1-1, with 8 positions matching TRBD1. V was clipped by 6 bases and J by 5 bases; unmatched bases: 5. The CDR3 totals 13 residues. CDR3 bases: TGTGCCAGCAGCCCAGGGGGCTGGACTGAAGCTTTCTTT. Translating gives CASSPGGWTEAFF.